The 15 T cell receptor beta chains below were found in one sample sequenced in a study of regulatory T cells in long-lasting Graves disease. For TCR beta, libraries came from iRepertoire HTBI primers and Arm-PCR of CDR3 regions. TCRdb processed the multiplex PCR reads anew with MiXCR; each CDR3 protein has one entry. The table includes a few hundred thousand distinct CDR3 sequences, roughly 24% detected once. Time point noted: persistent/refractory GD, antithyroid drugs over 5 years with positive TRAb. After RNA was extracted from PBMCs, the TCR library was made from it. Specimen: peripheral blood mononuclear cells (PBMCs), collected when the disease was refractory, from a patient treated with antithyroid drugs. The receptors come from a woman aged 40 to 50 with Graves disease.

This clonotype was seen repeatedly, ten times or more. The CDR3: CASSGGRYSTGNDGYTF. Here the CDR3 DNA reads TGTGCCAGCAGTGGAGGAAGGTACTCCACAGGGAATGATGGCTACACCTTC. The rearrangement links TRBV6-1 to TRBJ1-2, with D maybe TRBD1 (6 bases). Germline CDR1 MNHNS, CDR2 SASEGT. The CDR3 extends over 17 amino acids. The germline V and J ends were trimmed by 4 bases and 6 bases, with 24 bases remaining between them.

The table lists this clonotype with a few counts. The chain recombines TRBV6-1 with TRBJ2-1, with a possible D match to TRBD2 (5 bases). The CDR3 length is 15 residues. Germline CDR1 reads MNHNS; CDR2 reads SASEGT. Trimming removed 7 bases from V and 1 base from J, with 14 bases in between. The CDR3 loop reads CASTLGEGSYNEQFF. For the CDR3, the DNA is TGTGCCAGCACTCTGGGCGAGGGTTCCTACAATGAGCAGTTCTTC.

This clonotype was seen ten or more times. The V call is TRBV28, the J call TRBJ2-2; D ambiguous. There are 13 residues in the CDR3. The germline V gene has CDR1 MDHEN and CDR2 SYDVKM. V was cut by 6 bases and J by 6 bases, with 11 bases left in between. CDR3 coding DNA: TGTGCCAGCAGCTTAGGCAGTCCCGGGGAGCTGTTTTTT. It codes for CASSLGSPGELFF.

This clonotype was seen at least ten times. V gene TRBV28 combines with J gene TRBJ1-5; 8 nucleotides agree with TRBD1. This CDR3 is 17 amino acids long. The V segment lost 6 bases and the J segment 0 bases; nucleotides outside the gene matches: 10. Germline CDR1 is MDHEN and CDR2 is SYDVKM. CDR3 region: CASRPRTGQGSNQPQHF. CDR3 DNA: TGTGCCAGCAGACCGCGGACAGGGCAAGGTAGCAATCAGCCCCAGCATTTT.

This clonotype has more than one count but fewer than ten. The chain links TRBV20-1 to TRBJ1-5; D unclear. CDR3 size: 13 residues. The V end lost 1 base, the J end lost 3 bases, and 7 bases lay between the germline ends. Germline V gene data show CDR1 as DFQATT and CDR2 as SNEGSKA (reference sequence). This chain's CDR3 is CSARVGINQPQHF. DNA for the CDR3: TGCAGTGCTAGAGTAGGGATCAATCAGCCCCAGCATTTT.

This clonotype has a handful of counts. The gene calls are TRBV2 and TRBJ2-7; the match to TRBD2 covers 7 bases. Trimming at V came to 4 bases and at J to 3 bases, leaving 6 bases not matched to a gene. The CDR3 extends over 14 amino acids. Germline values: CDR1 SNHLY, CDR2 FYNNEI. The CDR3 region is CASSGGGNVYEQYF. The CDR3 nucleotides read TGTGCCAGCAGTGGGGGGGGGAACGTCTACGAGCAGTACTTC.

This clonotype occurred many times. The chain links TRBV15 to TRBJ1-1; 7 nucleotides agree with TRBD1. The CDR3 covers 16 residues. V gave up 0 bases and J gave up 3 bases; unmatched junction bases: 7. Germline assignment: CDR1 LNHNV and CDR2 YYDKDF (reference sequence). The CDR3 DNA reads TGTGCCACCAGCAGAGAAGGCAGGGGGGTGGACACTGAAGCTTTCTTT. This gives the protein CATSREGRGVDTEAFF.

In nucleotides, the CDR3 is TGTGCCAGCAGGCCTTTACCGAGGGACAGGGGGAAAAAAGAGCCCCAGCATTTT. Protein product: CASRPLPRDRGKKEPQHF. The chain carries TRBV27 and TRBJ1-5; 11 bases fit TRBD1. CDR3 length: 18 residues. V trimming: 6 bases; J trimming: 8 bases; junction bases outside the gene matches: 18. Germline CDR1 reads MNHEY; CDR2 reads SMNVEV (reference sequence).

The sample holds a few counts of this clonotype. V usage is TRBV3-1 and J usage is TRBJ2-5, with no clear D. V was shortened by 5 bases and J by 9 bases, with 10 bases between the two germline ends. Germline CDR1 and CDR2: LGHDT and YNNKEL (reference sequence). The CDR3 sequence is 11 residues long. The CDR3 spells CASSSHEAQYF. DNA of the CDR3: TGTGCCAGCAGCTCCCATGAGGCCCAGTACTTC.

Turning to this clonotype: A far more abundant clone sits one base away, making this likely a read error. The chain has TRBV2 and TRBJ2-5; TRBD1 is a possible D gene (6 bases). The DNA end favors TRBJ2-4, so the J call may be wrong. The CDR3 extends over 12 amino acids. CDR1 is SNHLY, CDR2 FYNNEI, per germline. CDR3 nucleotide sequence: TGTGCCAGCCGACAGGCCGAAAACATTCAGTACTTC. As protein: CASRQAENIQYF.

V usage is TRBV6-1 and J usage is TRBJ2-2; 7 positions match TRBD1. In germline, CDR1 is MNHNS, CDR2 SASEGT. The V segment lost 4 bases and the J segment 6 bases; nucleotides outside the gene matches: 8. CDR3 size: 15 residues. The CDR3 nucleotides are TGTGCCAGCAGTGGCGACAGGGTGCTCGCCGGGGAGCTGTTTTTT. Its translation: CASSGDRVLAGELFF.

This clonotype was picked up many times. The chain employs TRBV20-1 and TRBJ2-7; TRBD1 agrees at 9 bases. This CDR3 is built from 16 residues. Germline assignment: CDR1 DFQATT and CDR2 SNEGSKA (reference sequence). V was pared by 6 bases and J by 1 base, with 13 bases of the junction left unmatched. The CDR3 loop is CSARKVLGQGSYEQYF. DNA of the CDR3: TGCAGTGCGCGGAAGGTCCTGGGACAGGGATCCTACGAGCAGTACTTC.

There are many counts of this clonotype. The V call is TRBV7-9, the J call TRBJ2-7, with 13 bases that match TRBD2. Trimming took 5 bases from V and 4 from J; bases not matched to a gene: 8. This CDR3 region has 16 residues. Germline V CDR1 and CDR2: SEHNR, FQNEAQ (reference sequence). CDR3 sequence reads: CASSETGTSGNYEQYF. CDR3 DNA sequence: TGTGCCAGCAGCGAAACCGGGACTAGCGGGAATTACGAGCAGTACTTC.

The CDR3, as DNA: TGTGCCAGCAGCCAAGATCAGGGGGCGCCCTACGAGCAGTACTTC. This sequence encodes CASSQDQGAPYEQYF. The gene calls are TRBV4-2 and TRBJ2-7, with 8 bases fitting TRBD1. Per the germline V gene, CDR1 is LGHNA and CDR2 is YNFKEQ. With V trimmed by 0 bases and J by 2 bases, 3 bases remained unmatched. This CDR3 comprises 15 residues.

The genes are TRBV28 and TRBJ2-1; TRBD1 is a possible D gene (6 bases). This CDR3 is 14 amino acids long. CDR1 MDHEN and CDR2 SYDVKM come from the germline V gene. Between the trimmed V and J ends, which lost 6 bases and 9 bases, there was a span of 18 bases. Here the CDR3 reads CASRLSLTGSEQFF. For the CDR3, the DNA is TGTGCCAGCAGACTCTCGTTGACAGGCAGTGAGCAGTTCTTC.